This note documents a single TCR beta chain sequence. Antigen specificity is unknown. This sample stems from a study of beta chain features in type 1 diabetes. Sorting produced populations that all topped 95% purity. V trimming: 4 bases; J trimming: 5 bases; junction bases outside the gene matches: 4. Germline V gives CDR1 SGHRS, CDR2 YFSETQ. The CDR3 extends over 14 amino acids. Study-wide results and caveats: Type 1 diabetes patients had TCRB CDR3s that were shorter (moderately but significantly so) in all four CD4+ subsets.

The entirety of the isolated RNA underwent reverse transcription, so expressed TCRB transcripts were sequenced. Stem cell-like memory T cell samples yielded about a million reads on average. Method: immunoSEQ multiplex PCR; TCRdb's copy keeps in-frame clones and lacks some. Of some 23,000 clones in the sample, under 70% were seen once. The chain joins TRBV5-1 to TRBJ2-3, with 10 positions matching TRBD1. This sequence originates from a woman aged 40-49 years with type 1 diabetes. The sample comprised stem cell memory CD4+ T cells from blood. DNA of the CDR3: TGCGCCAGCAGCCGACAGGGGGCCATAGATACGCAGTATTTT. Translation gives CASSRQGAIDTQYF. Looking up the rest from reference TRBV5-1 and TRBJ2-3 gives the full variable domain: KAGVTQTPRYLIKTRGQQVTLSCSPISGHRSVSWYQQTPGQGLQFLFEYFSETQRNKGNFPGRFSGRQFSNSRSEMNVSTLELGDSALYLCASSRQGAIDTQYFGPGTRLTVL.